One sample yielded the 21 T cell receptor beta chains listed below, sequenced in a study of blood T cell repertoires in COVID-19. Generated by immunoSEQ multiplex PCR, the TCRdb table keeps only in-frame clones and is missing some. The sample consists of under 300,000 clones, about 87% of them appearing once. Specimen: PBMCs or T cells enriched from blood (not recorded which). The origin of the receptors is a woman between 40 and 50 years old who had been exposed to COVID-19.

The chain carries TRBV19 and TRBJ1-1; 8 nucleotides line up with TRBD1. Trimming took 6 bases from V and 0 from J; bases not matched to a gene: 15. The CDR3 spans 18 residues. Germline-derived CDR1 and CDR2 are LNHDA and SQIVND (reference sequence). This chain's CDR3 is CASSVRTGLEGMNTEAFF. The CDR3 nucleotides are TGTGCCAGTAGCGTTAGGACAGGGTTGGAGGGCATGAACACTGAAGCTTTCTTT.

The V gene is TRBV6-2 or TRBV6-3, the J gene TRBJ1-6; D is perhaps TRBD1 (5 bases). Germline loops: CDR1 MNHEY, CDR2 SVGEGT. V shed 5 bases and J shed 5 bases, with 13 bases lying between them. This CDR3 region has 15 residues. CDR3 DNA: TGTGCCAGCAGTGAGCCTCGGGGGAATAATTCACCCCTCCACTTT. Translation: CASSEPRGNNSPLHF.

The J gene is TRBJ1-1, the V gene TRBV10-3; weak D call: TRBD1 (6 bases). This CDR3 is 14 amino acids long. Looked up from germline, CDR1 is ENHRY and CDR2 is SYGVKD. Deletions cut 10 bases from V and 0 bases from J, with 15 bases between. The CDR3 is CATRGGGVNTEAFF. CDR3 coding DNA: TGTGCCACCCGGGGGGGCGGGGTGAACACTGAAGCTTTCTTT.

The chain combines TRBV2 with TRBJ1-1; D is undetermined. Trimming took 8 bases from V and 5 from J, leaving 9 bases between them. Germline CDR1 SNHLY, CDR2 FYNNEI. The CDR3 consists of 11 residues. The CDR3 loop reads CASRGPTEAFF. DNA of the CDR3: TGTGCCAGCCGCGGGCCGACTGAAGCTTTCTTT.

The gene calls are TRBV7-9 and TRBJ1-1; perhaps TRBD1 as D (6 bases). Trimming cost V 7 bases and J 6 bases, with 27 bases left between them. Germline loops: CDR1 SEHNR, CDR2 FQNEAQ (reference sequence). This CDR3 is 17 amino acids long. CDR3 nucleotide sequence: TGTGCCAGCAATTTGGGGGGGCGCATTAATGAGTACGCTGAAGCTTTCTTT. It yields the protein CASNLGGRINEYAEAFF.

The CDR3 region has the DNA TGTGCCAGCAGTCCAAATTCAGGACAGGCAAGTGAAGCTTTCTTT. Its protein product is CASSPNSGQASEAFF. V and J are TRBV3-1 (or the pseudogene TRBV3-2) and TRBJ1-1; 7 nucleotides agree with TRBD1. Germline V gene data show CDR1 as LGHDT and CDR2 as YNNKEL (reference sequence). The CDR3 has 15 amino acids. With 6 bases clipped from V and 7 bases from J, the junction kept 14 bases outside the gene matches.

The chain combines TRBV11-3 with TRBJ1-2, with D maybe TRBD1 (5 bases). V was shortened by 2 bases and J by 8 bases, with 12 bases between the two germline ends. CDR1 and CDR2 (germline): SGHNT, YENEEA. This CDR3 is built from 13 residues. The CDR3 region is CASSLRQGGGYTF. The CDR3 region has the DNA TGTGCCAGCAGCTTACGTCAGGGAGGGGGCTACACCTTC.

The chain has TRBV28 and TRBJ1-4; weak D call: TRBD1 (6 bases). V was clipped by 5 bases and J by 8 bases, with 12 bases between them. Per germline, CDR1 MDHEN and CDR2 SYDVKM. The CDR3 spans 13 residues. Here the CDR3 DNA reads TGTGCCAGCAGTCCCAGTGGGGGCGAAAAACTGTTTTTT. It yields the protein CASSPSGGEKLFF.

The CDR3 coding sequence is TGTGCCAGCAGTACGACTAGCTACAATGAGCAGTTCTTC. This translates into CASSTTSYNEQFF. V is TRBV6-5 and J is TRBJ2-1; TRBD2 might be the D (6 bases). Looked up from germline, CDR1 is MNHEY and CDR2 is SVGAGI. The CDR3 totals 13 residues. V lost 5 bases and J 3 bases, leaving 8 bases between the germline ends.

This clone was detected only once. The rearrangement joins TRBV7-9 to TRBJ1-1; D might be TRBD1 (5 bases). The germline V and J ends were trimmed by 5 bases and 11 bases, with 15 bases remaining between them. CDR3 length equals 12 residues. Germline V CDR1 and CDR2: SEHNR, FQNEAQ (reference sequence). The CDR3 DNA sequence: TGTGCCAGCAGCCGACGGGGGGAGGGGGCTTTCTTT. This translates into CASSRRGEGAFF.

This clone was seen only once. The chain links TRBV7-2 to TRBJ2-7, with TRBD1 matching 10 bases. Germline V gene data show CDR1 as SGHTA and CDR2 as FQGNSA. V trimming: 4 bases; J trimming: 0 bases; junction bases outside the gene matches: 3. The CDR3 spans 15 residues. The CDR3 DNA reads TGTGCCAGCAGCTATAGACAGGGGGCCTCCTACGAGCAGTACGTC. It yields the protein CASSYRQGASYEQYV.

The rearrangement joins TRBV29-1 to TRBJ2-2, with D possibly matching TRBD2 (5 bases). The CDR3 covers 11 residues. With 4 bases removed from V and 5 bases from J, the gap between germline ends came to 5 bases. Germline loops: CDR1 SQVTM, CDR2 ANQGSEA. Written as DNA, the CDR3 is TGCAGCGTTGCGGGAACCGGGGAGCTGTTTTTT. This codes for CSVAGTGELFF.

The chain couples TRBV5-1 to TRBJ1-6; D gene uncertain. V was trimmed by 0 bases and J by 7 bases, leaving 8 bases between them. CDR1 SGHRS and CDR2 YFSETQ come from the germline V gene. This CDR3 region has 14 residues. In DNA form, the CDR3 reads TGCGCCAGCAGCTTGGAGTATGCGAATTCACCCCTCCACTTT. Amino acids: CASSLEYANSPLHF.

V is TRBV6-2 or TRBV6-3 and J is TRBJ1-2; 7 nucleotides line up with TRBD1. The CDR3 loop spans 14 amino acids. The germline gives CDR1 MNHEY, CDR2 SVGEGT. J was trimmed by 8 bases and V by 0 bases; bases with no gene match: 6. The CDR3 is CASSYSRDSGGYTF. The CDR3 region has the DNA TGTGCCAGCAGTTACTCGCGGGACAGTGGAGGCTACACCTTC.

Written as DNA, the CDR3 is TGCGCCAGCAGTCTCGACGGGGACTGGGGTTCACCCCTCCACTTT. It specifies CASSLDGDWGSPLHF. V and J are TRBV4-3 and TRBJ1-6; D is possibly TRBD1 (5 bases). V dropped 6 bases and J dropped 9 bases, with 18 bases sitting between them. The CDR3 sequence is 15 residues long. The germline V gene encodes CDR1 LGHNA and CDR2 YSLEER.

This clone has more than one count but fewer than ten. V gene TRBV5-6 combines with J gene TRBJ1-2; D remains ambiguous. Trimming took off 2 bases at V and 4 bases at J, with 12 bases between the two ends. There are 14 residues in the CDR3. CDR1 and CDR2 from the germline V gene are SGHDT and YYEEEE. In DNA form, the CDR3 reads TGTGCCAGCAGCTTCCCCGGGGATGGCTATGGCTACACCTTC. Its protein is CASSFPGDGYGYTF.

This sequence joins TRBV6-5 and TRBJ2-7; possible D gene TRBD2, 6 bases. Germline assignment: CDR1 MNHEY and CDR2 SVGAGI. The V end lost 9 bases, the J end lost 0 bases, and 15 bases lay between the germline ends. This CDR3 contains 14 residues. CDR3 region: CASELAPSSYEQYV. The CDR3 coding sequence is TGTGCCAGTGAGCTAGCGCCTAGCTCCTACGAGCAGTACGTC.

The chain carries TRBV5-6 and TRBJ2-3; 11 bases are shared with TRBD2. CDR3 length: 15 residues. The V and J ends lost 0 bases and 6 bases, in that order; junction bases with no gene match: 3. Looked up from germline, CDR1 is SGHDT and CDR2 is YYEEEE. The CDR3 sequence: CASSLAVAGGDTQYF. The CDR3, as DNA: TGTGCCAGCAGCTTGGCGGTAGCGGGAGGGGATACGCAGTATTTT.

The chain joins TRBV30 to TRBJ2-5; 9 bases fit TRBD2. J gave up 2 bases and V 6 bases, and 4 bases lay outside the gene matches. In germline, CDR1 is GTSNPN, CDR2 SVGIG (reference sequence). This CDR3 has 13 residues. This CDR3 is CACLAGTQETQYF. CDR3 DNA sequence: TGTGCCTGCCTAGCGGGGACACAAGAGACCCAGTACTTC.

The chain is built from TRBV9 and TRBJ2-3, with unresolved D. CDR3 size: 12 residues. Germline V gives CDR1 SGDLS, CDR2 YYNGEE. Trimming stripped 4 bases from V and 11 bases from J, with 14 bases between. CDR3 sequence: CASSTPPTGQYF. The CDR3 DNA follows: TGTGCCAGCAGCACCCCCCCGACTGGGCAGTATTTT.

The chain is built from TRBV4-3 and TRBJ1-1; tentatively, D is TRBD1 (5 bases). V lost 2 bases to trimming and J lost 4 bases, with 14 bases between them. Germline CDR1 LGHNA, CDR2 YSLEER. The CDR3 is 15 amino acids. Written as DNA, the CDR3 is TGCGCCAGCAGCCAAAACGTCGGGGGAGTCACTGAAGCTTTCTTT. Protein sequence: CASSQNVGGVTEAFF.